Here is one T cell receptor beta chain with its context. The antigen is unknown. CDR1 and CDR2 (germline): KGHSH, LQKENI. The CDR3 is made up of 15 amino acids. With V trimmed by 4 bases and J by 0 bases, 5 bases remained unmatched. The data stem from a study of T-cell reconstitution after alpha-beta-depleted transplantation in children. Unique molecular identifiers were incorporated into the prepared TCRbeta library. TCRdb reprocessed the PCR reads via MiXCR and lists one record per CDR3 protein. The repertoire holds roughly 570,000 distinct CDR3 sequences, with 27% as singletons. General study results and limits: Alpha-beta T cells present about two months after transplant were reported to originate from several hundred expanded graft clones. Counts and diversity of T cells one year after transplant came mostly from newly produced T cells. Surviving thymic progenitors and recipient T cells were the source of high TCRbeta diversity at day 60 in some patients.

The gene calls are TRBV18 and TRBJ1-2; 7 bases line up with TRBD1. The receptor's source is a boy less than two years old with Wiskott-Aldrich syndrome, due to receive a stem cell transplant. The source material was PBMCs, sampled before TCRalphabeta/CD19-depleted stem cell transplant. Written as DNA, the CDR3 is TGTGCCAGCTCACATGGACAGGTGACTAACTATGGCTACACCTTC. Amino acids: CASSHGQVTNYGYTF.